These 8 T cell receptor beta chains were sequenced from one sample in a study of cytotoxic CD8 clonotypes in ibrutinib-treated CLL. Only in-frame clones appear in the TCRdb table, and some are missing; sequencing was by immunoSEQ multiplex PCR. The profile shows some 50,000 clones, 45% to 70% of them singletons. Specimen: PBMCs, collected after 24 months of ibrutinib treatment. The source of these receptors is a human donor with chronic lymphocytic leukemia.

The CDR3 sequence is CASSEDRGPLNTEAFF. The CDR3 DNA reads as TGTGCCAGTAGTGAGGACAGGGGGCCCCTGAACACTGAAGCTTTCTTT. This rearrangement joins TRBV19 to TRBJ1-1; TRBD1 matches 11 bases. The trim removed 5 bases at V and 0 bases at J, leaving 5 bases unmatched. Germline CDR1 reads LNHDA; CDR2 reads SQIVND (reference sequence). The CDR3 has 16 amino acids.

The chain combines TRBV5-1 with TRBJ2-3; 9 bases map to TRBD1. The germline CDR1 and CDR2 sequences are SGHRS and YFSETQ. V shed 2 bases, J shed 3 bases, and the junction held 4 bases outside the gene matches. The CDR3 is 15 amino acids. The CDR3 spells CASSLQGALTDTQYF. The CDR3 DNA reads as TGCGCCAGCAGCTTACAGGGGGCGCTTACAGATACGCAGTATTTT.

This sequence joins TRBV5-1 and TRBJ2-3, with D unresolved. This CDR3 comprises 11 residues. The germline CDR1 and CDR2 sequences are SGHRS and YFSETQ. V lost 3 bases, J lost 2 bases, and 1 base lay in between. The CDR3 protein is CASSSTDTQYF. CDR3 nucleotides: TGCGCCAGCAGCTCCACAGATACGCAGTATTTT.

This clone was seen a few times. The CDR3: CASGDRLAGELFF. In nucleotides, the CDR3 is TGTGCCAGCGGGGACAGGCTTGCCGGGGAGCTGTTTTTT. The chain carries TRBV6-1 and TRBJ2-2; TRBD1 matches at 8 bases. Unmatched junction bases numbered 5, after V lost 8 bases and J lost 6 bases. This CDR3 comprises 13 residues. Germline CDR1 and CDR2: MNHNS and SASEGT.

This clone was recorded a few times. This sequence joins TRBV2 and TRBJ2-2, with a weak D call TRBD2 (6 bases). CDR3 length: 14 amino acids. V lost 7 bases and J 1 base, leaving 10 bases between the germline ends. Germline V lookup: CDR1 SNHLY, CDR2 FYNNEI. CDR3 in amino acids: CASNLARNTGELFF. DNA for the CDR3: TGTGCCAGCAACCTAGCGCGGAACACCGGGGAGCTGTTTTTT.

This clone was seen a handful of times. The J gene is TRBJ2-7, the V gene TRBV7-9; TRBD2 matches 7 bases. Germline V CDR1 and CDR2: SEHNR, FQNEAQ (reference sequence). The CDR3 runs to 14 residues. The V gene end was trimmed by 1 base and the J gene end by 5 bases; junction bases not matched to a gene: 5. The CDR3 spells CASSLGTRVNEQYF. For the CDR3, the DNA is TGTGCCAGCAGCTTAGGGACTAGAGTGAACGAGCAGTACTTC.

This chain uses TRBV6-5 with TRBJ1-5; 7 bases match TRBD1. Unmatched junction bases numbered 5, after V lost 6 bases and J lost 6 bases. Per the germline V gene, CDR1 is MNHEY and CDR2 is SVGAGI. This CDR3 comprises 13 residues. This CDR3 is CASRQGLVQPQHF. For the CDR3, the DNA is TGTGCCAGCAGACAGGGGTTGGTTCAGCCCCAGCATTTT.

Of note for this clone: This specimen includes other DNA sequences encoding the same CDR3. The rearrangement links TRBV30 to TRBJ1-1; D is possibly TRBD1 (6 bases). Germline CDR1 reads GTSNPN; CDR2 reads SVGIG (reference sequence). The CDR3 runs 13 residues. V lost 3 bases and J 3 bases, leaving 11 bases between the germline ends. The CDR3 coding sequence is TGTGCCTGGAGGACAGGTAGAGACACTGAAGCTTTCTTT. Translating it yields CAWRTGRDTEAFF.